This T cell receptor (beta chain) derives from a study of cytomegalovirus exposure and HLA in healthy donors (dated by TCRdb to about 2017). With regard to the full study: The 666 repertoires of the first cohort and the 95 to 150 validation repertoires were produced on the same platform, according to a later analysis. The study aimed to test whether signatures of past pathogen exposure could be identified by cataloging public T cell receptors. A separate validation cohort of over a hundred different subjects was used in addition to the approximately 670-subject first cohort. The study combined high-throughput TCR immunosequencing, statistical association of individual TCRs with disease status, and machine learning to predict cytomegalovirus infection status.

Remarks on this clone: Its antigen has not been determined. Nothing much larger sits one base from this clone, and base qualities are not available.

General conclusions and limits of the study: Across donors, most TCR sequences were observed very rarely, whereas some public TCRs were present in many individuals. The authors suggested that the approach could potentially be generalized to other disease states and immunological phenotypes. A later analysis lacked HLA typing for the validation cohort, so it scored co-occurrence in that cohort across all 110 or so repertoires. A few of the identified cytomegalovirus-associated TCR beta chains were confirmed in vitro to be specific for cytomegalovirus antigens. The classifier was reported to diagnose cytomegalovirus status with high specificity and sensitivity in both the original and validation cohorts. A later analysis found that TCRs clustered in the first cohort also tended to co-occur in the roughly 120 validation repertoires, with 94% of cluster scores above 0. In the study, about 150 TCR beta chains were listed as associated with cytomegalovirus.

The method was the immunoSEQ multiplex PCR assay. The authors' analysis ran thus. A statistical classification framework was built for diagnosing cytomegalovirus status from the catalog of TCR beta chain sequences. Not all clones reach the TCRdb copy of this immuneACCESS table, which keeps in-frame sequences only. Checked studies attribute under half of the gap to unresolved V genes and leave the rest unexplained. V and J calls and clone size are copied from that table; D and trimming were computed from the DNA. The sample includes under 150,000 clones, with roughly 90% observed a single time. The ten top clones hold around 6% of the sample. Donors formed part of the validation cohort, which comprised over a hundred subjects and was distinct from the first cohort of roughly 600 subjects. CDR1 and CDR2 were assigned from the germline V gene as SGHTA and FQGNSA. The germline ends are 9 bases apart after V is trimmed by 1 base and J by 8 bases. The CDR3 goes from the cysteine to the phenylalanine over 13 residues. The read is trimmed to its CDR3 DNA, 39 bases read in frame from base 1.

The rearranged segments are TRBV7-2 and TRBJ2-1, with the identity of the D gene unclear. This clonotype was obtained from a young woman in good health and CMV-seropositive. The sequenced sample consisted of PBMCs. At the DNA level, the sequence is TGTGCCAGCAGCTTAGGCCGGCAGGATGAGCAGTTCTTC. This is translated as CASSLGRQDEQFF.